The next 19 T cell receptor beta chains were all read from a single sample in a study of vaccination and CD4 T cells after COVID-19 (dated by TCRdb to between 2022 and 2023). The sample's treatment or condition, from its label and the paper: roughly 10-day PBMC culture with coronavirus spike peptide pools or control peptides (ViraFEST assay). CD4+ T cells from unexposed donors were collected before the COVID-19 pandemic (2011-2018). The protocol used for the library was PCR. The sequencing machine was an Illumina iSeq 100. TCR sequencing of DNA from cultured CD4+ T cells used the Oncomine TCR Beta short-read assay at the Johns Hopkins FTIC core. The QIAamp micro DNA kit was used to extract genomic DNA from the cultured CD4+ T cells. In-frame beta chains were kept once TCRdb had trimmed the public reads at Q25 with fastp and called clones with MiXCR. Duplicate CDR3 protein sequences are folded into a single record with the most common DNA and genes. Across this sample there are under 7,500 distinct CDR3 sequences, with around a third seen only once. Roughly 40% of the sample goes to the ten largest clones.

Their antigen targets remain unknown. The sample comprised CD4+ T cells from blood, cultured in vitro. Receptor source: a human donor in good health.

The chain links TRBV7-3 to TRBJ2-3, with TRBD2 matching over 12 bases. The germline V gene has CDR1 SGHTA and CDR2 FQGTGA. The CDR3 totals 16 residues. V lost 5 bases to trimming and J lost 2 bases; unmatched junction nucleotides: 5. The CDR3 DNA sequence: TGTGCCAGCAGCCTACTAGCGGGAGGCATCACAGATACGCAGTATTTT. Translated: CASSLLAGGITDTQYF.

J is TRBJ2-2 and V is TRBV19, with 10 bases aligning to TRBD2. CDR1 and CDR2 from the germline V gene are LNHDA and SQIVND (reference sequence). The CDR3 extends over 16 amino acids. The V segment lost 7 bases and the J segment 3 bases; nucleotides outside the gene matches: 8. This CDR3 reads CASTGVAGGDTGELFF. The CDR3 nucleotides are TGTGCCAGTACCGGAGTAGCGGGAGGTGACACCGGGGAGCTGTTTTTT.

The chain uses TRBV10-2 and TRBJ2-2; D gene unclear. Per the germline V gene, CDR1 is WSHSY and CDR2 is SAAADI. The length of the CDR3 is 14 residues. V lost 2 bases to trimming and J lost 4 bases, with 8 bases between them. CDR3 sequence (DNA): TGCGCCAGCAGTGAGCGGACGACCACCGGGGAGCTGTTTTTT. This gives the protein CASSERTTTGELFF.

The gene calls are TRBV14 and TRBJ2-1; no definite D call. V shed 2 bases and J shed 4 bases, with 6 bases lying between them. The length of the CDR3 is 13 residues. Germline assignment: CDR1 SGHDN and CDR2 FVKESK. The CDR3 DNA reads TGTGCCAGCAGCCAATTCCAATACAATGAGCAGTTCTTC. It specifies CASSQFQYNEQFF.

This chain links TRBV11-3 with TRBJ2-3, with 11 bases fitting TRBD2. The V and J ends lost 4 bases and 3 bases, in that order; junction bases with no gene match: 3. Per germline, CDR1 SGHNT and CDR2 YENEEA. This CDR3 spans 15 amino acids. CDR3 sequence (DNA): TGTGCCAGCAGCTCCCTAGCGGGGGGAACAGATACGCAGTATTTT. Translating it yields CASSSLAGGTDTQYF. The variable domain in full, with the rest retrieved from reference TRBV11-3 and TRBJ2-3, is EAGVVQSPRYKIIEKKQPVAFWCNPISGHNTLYWYLQNLGQGPELLIRYENEEAVDDSQLPKDRFSAERLKGVDSTLKIQPAELGDSAVYLCASSSLAGGTDTQYFGPGTRLTVL.

The V gene is TRBV7-9, the J gene TRBJ1-1; D is ambiguous. This CDR3 region has 14 residues. Germline V gene sequence: CDR1 SEHNR, CDR2 FQNEAQ (reference sequence). V was trimmed by 0 bases and J by 1 base, leaving 6 bases between them. CDR3 sequence reads: CASSLAAANTEAFF. The CDR3 DNA follows: TGTGCCAGCAGCTTAGCGGCGGCGAACACTGAAGCTTTCTTT.

The chain combines TRBV7-2 with TRBJ1-5; TRBD1 matches 8 bases. CDR1 and CDR2 from the germline V gene are SGHTA and FQGNSA. With 4 bases clipped from V and 0 bases from J, the junction kept 5 bases outside the gene matches. This CDR3 comprises 16 residues. The CDR3 nucleotides read TGTGCCAGCAGCTCCGGACAGGGTCATAGCAATCAGCCCCAGCATTTT. It codes for CASSSGQGHSNQPQHF.

The rearrangement joins TRBV15 to TRBJ2-2; D is uncertain. The V and J ends lost 1 base and 5 bases respectively, with 2 bases between them. Germline V gene data show CDR1 as LNHNV and CDR2 as YYDKDF (reference sequence). This CDR3 contains 12 residues. The CDR3, as DNA: TGTGCCACCAGCAGAGTTACCGGGGAGCTGTTTTTT. Amino acids: CATSRVTGELFF.

This chain joins TRBV10-3 and TRBJ2-1; TRBD1 or TRBD2 may be the D gene (6 bases each). The CDR3 is made up of 15 amino acids. Germline CDR1 ENHRY, CDR2 SYGVKD. The ends were cut back, 0 bases at V and 2 bases at J, with 8 bases in the middle. As DNA, the CDR3 is TGTGCCATCAGTGAGTCAGGGGGGCCCTACAATGAGCAGTTCTTC. Residues: CAISESGGPYNEQFF.

This chain uses TRBV30 with TRBJ1-2; D remains ambiguous. The germline V gene encodes CDR1 GTSNPN and CDR2 SVGIG (reference sequence). The CDR3 is 13 amino acids. Between the trimmed V and J ends, which lost 4 bases and 8 bases, there was a span of 17 bases. The CDR3 DNA sequence: TGTGCCTGGAACGGTGGTGGCCTTACAGGCTACACCTTC. Translated: CAWNGGGLTGYTF. The entire variable domain, with the rest obtained from reference TRBV30 and TRBJ1-2, is as follows: SQTIHQWPATLVQPVGSPLSLECTVEGTSNPNLYWYRQAAGRGLQLLFYSVGIGQISSEVPQNLSASRPQDRQFILSSKKLLLSDSGFYLCAWNGGGLTGYTFGSGTRLTVV.

The chain uses TRBV20-1 and TRBJ2-1, with a tentative D call TRBD2 (6 bases). V was shortened by 3 bases and J by 8 bases, with 20 bases between the two germline ends. The CDR3 totals 15 residues. Per the germline V gene, CDR1 is DFQATT and CDR2 is SNEGSKA (reference sequence). This CDR3 reads CSASDLAPIGDEQFF. The CDR3 nucleotides are TGCAGTGCTAGTGACCTAGCGCCCATTGGGGATGAGCAGTTCTTC.

The gene calls are TRBV29-1 and TRBJ2-3; maybe TRBD1 (6 bases). Germline assignment: CDR1 SQVTM and CDR2 ANQGSEA. V gave up 4 bases and J gave up 1 base, with 6 bases separating them. The CDR3 runs to 12 residues. The CDR3 sequence: CSVGQGTDTQYF. As DNA, the CDR3 is TGCAGCGTTGGACAGGGCACAGATACGCAGTATTTT.

V and J are TRBV6-1 and TRBJ2-1; 14 bases align to TRBD2. The CDR3 runs 16 residues. After removal of 3 bases from V and 4 bases from J, the junction contained 2 bases not matched to a gene. From germline, CDR1 is MNHNS and CDR2 SASEGT. The CDR3 DNA is TGTGCCAGCAGTGAGCGACTAGCGGGAGGGTACAATGAGCAGTTCTTC. Its translation is CASSERLAGGYNEQFF.

The rearrangement uses TRBV6-1 and TRBJ1-6; D is perhaps TRBD1 (5 bases). Germline lookup yields CDR1 MNHNS and CDR2 SASEGT. The CDR3 runs to 14 residues. The V end lost 6 bases, the J end lost 5 bases, and 11 bases lay between the germline ends. The CDR3 spells CASRGGANNSPLHF. In DNA, the CDR3 is TGTGCCAGCAGGGGCGGGGCGAATAATTCACCCCTCCACTTT.

The chain combines TRBV27 with TRBJ2-7; 14 bases fit TRBD2. Losses at the gene ends were 2 bases for V and 2 bases for J; bases not matched to a gene: 5. Germline-derived CDR1 and CDR2 are MNHEY and SMNVEV (reference sequence). The CDR3 is 17 residues long. The CDR3 DNA is TGTGCCAGCAGTTTACGGCTGGGACTAGCGGGGGCCTACGAGCAGTACTTC. It specifies CASSLRLGLAGAYEQYF.

The V call is TRBV6-1, the J call TRBJ2-7; TRBD2 matches at 9 bases. V was clipped by 6 bases and J by 3 bases; unmatched bases: 9. Germline assignment: CDR1 MNHNS and CDR2 SASEGT. This CDR3 is 15 amino acids long. CDR3 sequence (DNA): TGTGCCAGCAGAAAACATAGCGGGAGCAACTACGAGCAGTACTTC. This codes for CASRKHSGSNYEQYF.

This clonotype has more than one count but fewer than ten. CDR3 loop: CASSWRDMNTEAFF. Here the CDR3 DNA reads TGTGCCAGCAGCTGGAGAGATATGAACACTGAAGCTTTCTTT. V is TRBV5-4 and J is TRBJ1-1, with D hard to call. V was pared by 3 bases and J by 0 bases, with 9 bases between. Germline V gene data show CDR1 as SGHNT and CDR2 as YYREEE (reference sequence). This CDR3 region has 14 residues.

This clonotype was detected only a few times. The chain carries TRBV11-2 and TRBJ2-2, with D maybe TRBD1 (5 bases). Germline CDR1 reads SGHAT; CDR2 reads FQNNGV. The CDR3 sequence is 11 residues long. Trimming removed 5 bases at V and 9 bases at J, with 7 bases between. The CDR3 DNA follows: TGTGCCAGCAGCGGGGCCAGGGAGCTGTTTTTT. Its translation is CASSGARELFF.

This clonotype was seen more than once but under ten times. The rearrangement links TRBV25-1 to TRBJ2-5; 7 nucleotides agree with TRBD2. Germline lookup yields CDR1 MGHDK and CDR2 SYGVNS. The CDR3 runs to 13 residues. The trim removed 8 bases at V and 2 bases at J, leaving 5 bases unmatched. In nucleotides, the CDR3 is TGTGCCAGCGGGGAGGGTGGGCAAGAGACCCAGTACTTC. It encodes CASGEGGQETQYF. Drawing the rest from reference TRBV25-1 and TRBJ2-5, the complete variable domain is EADIYQTPRYLVIGTGKKITLECSQTMGHDKMYWYQQDPGMELHLIHYSYGVNSTEKGDLSSESTVSRIRTEHFPLTLESARPSHTSQYLCASGEGGQETQYFGPGTRLLVL.